Below, 4 T cell receptor beta chains from the same sample are listed, as sequenced in a study of blood T cell repertoires in COVID-19. Produced via immunoSEQ multiplex PCR; TCRdb's table is partial and in-frame only. The table lists around 77,000 clones, approximately 89% of them singletons. The sample consisted of peripheral blood. Receptor source: a woman aged 55-70 years with active COVID-19.

The chain employs TRBV30 and TRBJ2-5; weak D call: TRBD1 (5 bases). The CDR3 is 12 amino acids. CDR1 is GTSNPN, CDR2 SVGIG, per germline (reference sequence). Between the trimmed V and J ends, which lost 5 bases and 2 bases, there was a span of 9 bases. DNA for the CDR3: TGTGCCTGGGAAGGGGTTCAAGAGACCCAGTACTTC. It yields the protein CAWEGVQETQYF.

The genes are TRBV2 and TRBJ1-1; 7 positions match TRBD1. J was trimmed by 1 base and V by 3 bases; bases with no gene match: 11. CDR1 is SNHLY and CDR2 is FYNNEI in the germline V gene. The CDR3 is 17 amino acids. CDR3 in amino acids: CASSEARQGRTNTEAFF. In DNA form, the CDR3 reads TGTGCCAGCAGTGAGGCCCGACAGGGAAGGACGAACACTGAAGCTTTCTTT.

A single count supports this clone. The genes are TRBV2 and TRBJ2-1, with 7 bases identical to TRBD2. The CDR3 is made up of 14 amino acids. J lost 2 bases, V lost 7 bases, and 5 bases had no gene match. Per the germline V gene, CDR1 is SNHLY and CDR2 is FYNNEI. CDR3 region: CASKASGTYNEQFF. DNA for the CDR3: TGTGCCAGCAAAGCTAGCGGTACCTACAATGAGCAGTTCTTC.

The chain uses TRBV4-1 and TRBJ2-5, with D possibly being TRBD1 (5 bases). V was clipped by 1 base and J by 1 base, with 13 bases between them. Germline CDR1 MGHRA, CDR2 YSYEKL. There are 16 residues in the CDR3. DNA for the CDR3: TGCGCCAGCAGCCAAGTCAGGGCGACACCCCAAGAGACCCAGTACTTC. Translated, it gives CASSQVRATPQETQYF.